Listed below are T cell receptor beta chains from one sample, sequenced in a study of cytomegalovirus exposure and HLA in healthy donors. Sequencing used immunoSEQ multiplex PCR; TCRdb keeps in-frame clones, though not all of them. Here the sample spans 85,000 to 120,000 clones, about 88% being singletons. Sequenced: PBMCs. Source of these receptors: a woman younger than 30 in good health and CMV-seropositive. The CDR3 runs from the conserved cysteine through the conserved F or W. The D gene is left open where the match is weak. Expanded clones are given a class, and other clones once, few, many or no size at all.

cdr3_nt	cdr3_aa	v_call	j_call	clone_size	d_call
TGTGCCAGCAGTTTGACAGGGACCGGAAACACCATATATTTT	CASSLTGTGNTIYF	TRBV27	TRBJ1-3	.	TRBD1
TGCGCCAGCAGCCAAGATAGCCTCTATGGCTACACCTTC	CASSQDSLYGYTF	TRBV4-3	TRBJ1-2	.	.
TGTGCCAGCAGAACAGGGGGCGCTGGCTACACCTTC	CASRTGGAGYTF	TRBV2	TRBJ1-2	.	TRBD1
TGTGCCAGCAGCCCTGACAGGCTCCATCGGACCCAGTACTTC	CASSPDRLHRTQYF	TRBV9	TRBJ2-5	.	.
TGTGCCAGCAGCCCGAGGGCAGGGAACACCGGGGAGCTGTTTTTT	CASSPRAGNTGELFF	TRBV11-3	TRBJ2-2	.	.
TGTGCCAGTAGTATTGTTCCGACAGGGGGAAATCAGCCCCAGCATTTT	CASSIVPTGGNQPQHF	TRBV19	TRBJ1-5	.	TRBD1
TGTGCCAGTAGGGGAACTAGCGGGGGGTTCAATGAGCAGTTCTTC	CASRGTSGGFNEQFF	TRBV19	TRBJ2-1	.	TRBD2
TGTGCCAGCAGAGGAGTTCTGACAGGGGCAAAAAAGACTGAAGCTTTCTTT	CASRGVLTGAKKTEAFF	TRBV2	TRBJ1-1	.	TRBD1
TGTGCCAGCAGCTCCACCGGGACAGGTACCTACGAGCAGTACTTC	CASSSTGTGTYEQYF	TRBV11-2	TRBJ2-7	.	TRBD1
TGTGCCAGCAGCTTCAGGGGACCGAACACTGAAGCTTTCTTT	CASSFRGPNTEAFF	TRBV7-6	TRBJ1-1	few	.
TGTGCCAGCAGTTTCAGGGGTGGGGGCACTGAAGCTTTCTTT	CASSFRGGGTEAFF	TRBV27	TRBJ1-1	.	.
TGTGCCAGCAGCTATGGACAGGGTAACCACGAGCAGTACTTC	CASSYGQGNHEQYF	TRBV11-2	TRBJ2-7	.	TRBD1
TGTGCCAGCAGTAGCGGGGGGACCCAAGAGACCCAGTACTTC	CASSSGGTQETQYF	TRBV2	TRBJ2-5	.	TRBD2
TGCGCCAGCAGCTTGGCCCGGCTAGTAGAGCCCACAGATACGCAGTATTTT	CASSLARLVEPTDTQYF	TRBV5-1	TRBJ2-3	.	.
TGCGCCAGCAGCCAAGCCAGGATTGGAAACACCATATATTTT	CASSQARIGNTIYF	TRBV4-3	TRBJ1-3	.	.
TGTGCCAGTAGACCCTATAGCGGGGTATCCTACAATGAGCAGTTCTTC	CASRPYSGVSYNEQFF	TRBV19	TRBJ2-1	.	TRBD2
TGTGCCAGCAAAGACAGGGGGTATGAAGCTTTCTTT	CASKDRGYEAFF	TRBV27	TRBJ1-1	once	TRBD1
TGTGCCAGCAGCGTCGCGGGGGTCCCCTCTGGAAACACCATATATTTT	CASSVAGVPSGNTIYF	TRBV9	TRBJ1-3	.	.
TGTGCCAGCAGCCTCGGGACTAGCGGGGGGCTCGGGGAGCTGTTTTTT	CASSLGTSGGLGELFF	TRBV7-2	TRBJ2-2	.	TRBD2
TGTGCCAGCGGCAGGGAGGCCACAGATACGCAGTATTTT	CASGREATDTQYF	TRBV28	TRBJ2-3	.	.
TGTGCCACCAGCAGAGATCGGGGGGGAAGTCAGCCCCAGCATTTT	CATSRDRGGSQPQHF	TRBV15	TRBJ1-5	few	.
TGTGCCAGCAGCTTACCGAATTCACCCCTCCACTTT	CASSLPNSPLHF	TRBV7-2	TRBJ1-6	.	.
TGTGCCAGCAGAGGGACAGCCTACAATGAGCAGTTCTTC	CASRGTAYNEQFF	TRBV6-6	TRBJ2-1	.	TRBD1
TGTGCCAGCAGACCTAGCGGGGGGCGGACCGGGGAGCTGTTTTTT	CASRPSGGRTGELFF	TRBV27	TRBJ2-2	.	TRBD2
TGTGCCAGCAGTTTAGAGGGAAACATTCAGTACTTC	CASSLEGNIQYF	TRBV28	TRBJ2-4	.	.
TGTGCCAGCAGTTACCTCGCGGGGGGCGCTGAAGCTTTCTTT	CASSYLAGGAEAFF	TRBV6-5	TRBJ1-1	.	.
TGTGCCACCAGCACAGACAGGGGTGATGGAGATACGCAGTATTTT	CATSTDRGDGDTQYF	TRBV15	TRBJ2-3	.	TRBD1
TGTGCCAGCAGGGCCGGAAGTGACAGGGGGTATGGCTACACCTTC	CASRAGSDRGYGYTF	TRBV28	TRBJ1-2	.	TRBD1
TGTGCCAGCAGCTTGTGGAGACAGGGGAATGAGCAGTTCTTC	CASSLWRQGNEQFF	TRBV5-8	TRBJ2-1	.	TRBD1
TGTGCCAGCTCAAACAGGAGCTACGAGCAGTACTTC	CASSNRSYEQYF	TRBV18	TRBJ2-7	.	.
TGTGCCACCAGCAGAGCCCGGGGGGGGACTAATGAAAAACTGTTTTTT	CATSRARGGTNEKLFF	TRBV15	TRBJ1-4	.	.
TGTGCCAGTATACGAGGCCCACCTGGAAACACCATATATTTT	CASIRGPPGNTIYF	TRBV19	TRBJ1-3	.	.
TGTGCCAGCAGCTCCGGACAGGGCTATGGCTACACCTTC	CASSSGQGYGYTF	TRBV7-9	TRBJ1-2	.	TRBD1
TGCGCCAGCAGCCAAGGTGGTAGGGGGCAATACGAGCAGTACTTC	CASSQGGRGQYEQYF	TRBV4-1	TRBJ2-7	.	TRBD1
TGTGCCAGCTCACTCTACAGGGGGCGCGACACTGAAGCTTTCTTT	CASSLYRGRDTEAFF	TRBV18	TRBJ1-1	.	TRBD1
TGTGCCATCAGTGAGGGTGGGCTAGCGAGCAATGAGCAGTTCTTC	CAISEGGLASNEQFF	TRBV10-3	TRBJ2-1	.	.
TGTGCCAGCAGTGCCGGGACAGGGGCAGATACGCAGTATTTT	CASSAGTGADTQYF	TRBV6-4	TRBJ2-3	.	TRBD1
TGCAGCGTCCTCGCGGAGCGGGGGCATACAGATACGCAGTATTTT	CSVLAERGHTDTQYF	TRBV29-1	TRBJ2-3	.	TRBD2
TGTGCCAGCAGTTTTCCACACACAGATACGCAGTATTTT	CASSFPHTDTQYF	TRBV28	TRBJ2-3	.	.
TGTGCCAGCAGCCGGGGGACCTTTGGGAATCAGCCCCAGCATTTT	CASSRGTFGNQPQHF	TRBV11-2	TRBJ1-5	few	.
TGTGCCAGCACCTCAGGTTACAATCAGCCCCAGCATTTT	CASTSGYNQPQHF	TRBV7-9	TRBJ1-5	.	.
TGCGCCAGCAGTCGGACAGGGTACTTAGGCACTGAAGCTTTCTTT	CASSRTGYLGTEAFF	TRBV10-1	TRBJ1-1	.	TRBD1
TGTGCCAGCAGTCCGGAGGTTAGGGAAAAACTGTTTTTT	CASSPEVREKLFF	TRBV28	TRBJ1-4	.	.
TGCGCCAGCAGCCAACCCCAACAGGGACCGTCCTACGAGCAGTACTTC	CASSQPQQGPSYEQYF	TRBV4-1	TRBJ2-7	few	.
TGTGCCAGCAGTGAAGTGGCAGGGGGAACTAGCACAGATACGCAGTATTTT	CASSEVAGGTSTDTQYF	TRBV2	TRBJ2-3	.	TRBD1
TGTGCCAGCAGCCGAGGGACAGGATTCTACGAGCAGTACTTC	CASSRGTGFYEQYF	TRBV6-1	TRBJ2-7	.	TRBD1
TGTGCCAGCAGACCACAGGGGGCTGGGGAAAAACTGTTTTTT	CASRPQGAGEKLFF	TRBV27	TRBJ1-4	.	TRBD1
TGCGCCAGCAGCTTGCGGCTAGCGGGCGGGGAGACCCAGTACTTC	CASSLRLAGGETQYF	TRBV5-1	TRBJ2-5	.	TRBD2
TGTGCCAGCTCGCCATCAGACACCCGGCCCCAGCATTTT	CASSPSDTRPQHF	TRBV18	TRBJ1-5	.	.
TGTGCCAGCAGTTACGGGCAGGGTCCAGATACGCAGTATTTT	CASSYGQGPDTQYF	TRBV6-5	TRBJ2-3	.	.
TGTGCCAGCAGTTTATGGGACAAGAACACTGAAGCTTTCTTT	CASSLWDKNTEAFF	TRBV28	TRBJ1-1	.	.
TGTGCCAGCAGGAAACAGGGGGATCAGCCCCAGCATTTT	CASRKQGDQPQHF	TRBV27	TRBJ1-5	.	TRBD1